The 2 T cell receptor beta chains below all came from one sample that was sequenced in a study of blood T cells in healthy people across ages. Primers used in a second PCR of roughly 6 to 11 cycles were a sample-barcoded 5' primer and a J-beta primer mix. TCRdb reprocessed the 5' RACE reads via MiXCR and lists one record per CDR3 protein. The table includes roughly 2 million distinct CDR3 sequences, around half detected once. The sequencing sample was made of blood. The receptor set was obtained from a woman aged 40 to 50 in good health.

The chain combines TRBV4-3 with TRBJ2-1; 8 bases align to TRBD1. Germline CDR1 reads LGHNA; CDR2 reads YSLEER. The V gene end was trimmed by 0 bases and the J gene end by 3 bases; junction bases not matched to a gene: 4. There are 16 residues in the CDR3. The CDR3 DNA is TGCGCCAGCAGCCAAGATCAGGGGGCTTTCTACAATGAGCAGTTCTTC. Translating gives CASSQDQGAFYNEQFF.

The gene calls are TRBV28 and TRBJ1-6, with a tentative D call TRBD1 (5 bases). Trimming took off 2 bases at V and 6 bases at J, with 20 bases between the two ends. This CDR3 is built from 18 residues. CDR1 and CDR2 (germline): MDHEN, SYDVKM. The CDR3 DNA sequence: TGTGCCAGCAGTTTAAGATGGTCGTGGCAGGGTGTTAATTCACCCCTCCACTTT. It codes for CASSLRWSWQGVNSPLHF.